This record looks at one T cell receptor beta chain sequence and its context. Using a J-beta primer mix together with a sample-barcoded 5' primer, a second PCR was run for roughly 6 to 11 cycles. In TCRdb, the 5' RACE reads were re-called with MiXCR into one record per CDR3 protein. The sample carries roughly 1,800,000 distinct CDR3 sequences, 49% recorded once. V lost 4 bases, J lost 5 bases, and 5 bases stayed unmatched. The CDR3 runs to 15 residues. Germline assignment: CDR1 SNHLY and CDR2 FYNNEI. The data are from a study of blood T cells in healthy people across ages. The gene calls are TRBV2 and TRBJ1-2; 12 bases are shared with TRBD1. This clonotype was sampled from a middle-aged woman in good health. The source material was blood. The CDR3 spells CASSARDRGQYGYTF. DNA of the CDR3: TGTGCCAGCAGTGCCCGGGACAGGGGGCAATATGGCTACACCTTC.